This T cell receptor (beta chain) is from a study of CXCR3-negative and CXCR3-positive naive CD8 T cells (dated by TCRdb to between 2018 and 2021). Some background on the complete study: In total, 130 million to 150 million TRB reads were obtained, corresponding to roughly 1.5 +/- 0.3 million reads per library. The diversity and physicochemical repertoire analyses included about a dozen donors pooled from two independent experiments. For the TRBV-TRBJ cluster analysis, the naive subsets came from roughly 5 donors, while the memory cells came from 3 donors. What the work shows at the level of the full study, not this receptor alone: Both naive subsets had comparably high repertoire diversity, while memory CD8+ T cells had much lower repertoire diversity. Compared with CXCR3-negative naive cells, CXCR3-positive naive cells had TRB CDR3s with higher hydrophobicity (lower Kidera factor 4), lower energy, and higher strength and volume indices. Because surface CD5, which has been linked to self-reactivity in mice, was comparable between naive subsets, TCR interaction strength was also inferred from TRB CDR3 physicochemical properties. Because CXCR3 expression was partially decreased after cryopreservation, freshly isolated PBMCs were used for most assays. Naive CXCR3-negative and CXCR3-positive cells from the same donor showed similar TRBV-TRBJ usage, whereas memory cells showed distinct patterns.

Each CD8+ T cell subset was flow-sorted in triplicate, with roughly 310,000 cells per subset placed directly into RLT lysis buffer. To keep memory contaminants out, a stringent definition of naive CD8+ T cells was applied: CD45RO-CCR7+CD27+CD95-. Peripheral blood mononuclear cells were isolated from buffy coats using standard density gradient centrifugation. A FACSAria III was used to flow-sort naive CD8+ T cells into CXCR3-negative and CXCR3-positive populations. Total RNA was extracted from sorted cells using an RNeasy Mini Kit. A note on this clonotype: No antigen is known for it.

The reads were generated on a NextSeq 550. The Human TCR Profiling Kit (MiLaboratory) was used to make UMI-labeled 5' RACE TRB cDNA libraries. The full amount of extracted RNA was used for cDNA synthesis, and the full amount of resulting cDNA was used for PCR amplification. Libraries were prepared in parallel with an identical number of PCR cycles. The original pipeline was this. With a minimum of two reads required per UMI, MIGEC and MiXCR pulled out about 50,000 +/- 10,000 unique UMI-labeled TRB cDNA molecules from each library. On average, approximately 40,000 +/- 10,000 functional in-frame TRB CDR3 nucleotide clonotypes lacking stop codons were found per library. Diversity metrics, including normalized Shannon-Wiener and Chao1, were computed in VDJtools after downsampling to 5000 UMI-labeled TRB molecules per sample. VDJtools computed clonotype-size-weighted physicochemical properties of the central five CDR3 residues: interaction energy, strength, volume and Kidera factor 4. After reprocessing by TCRdb, each CDR3 protein sequence is one entry, and no DNA is given. The V and J calls here are based on TCRdb, not the publication. This sample's listing comprises 3,000 or so distinct CDR3 sequences. Jointly, the top ten make up roughly 1.5% of the sample.

CDR1 and CDR2 were assigned from the germline V gene as SGHTA and FQGNSA. The CDR3 contains 13 residues, cysteine and phenylalanine counted. No DNA sequence is on record. The TCR was taken from a human donor in good health. Some clones in this sample may be carry-over from other donors' samples. Sequencing input: naive CXCR3+ CD8+ T cells from blood. Reading the label with the study, this specimen's cell subset or site is: CD45RO-CCR7+CD27+CD95- naive CD8+ T cells expressing CXCR3 (TNR3+). The chain couples TRBV7-2 to TRBJ2-1. Here the CDR3 is given as CASSTETFNEQFF.